This T cell receptor (beta chain) was sequenced in a study of blood T cell repertoires in COVID-19. Study-wide context: COVID-19 samples from acute and convalescent phases originated in the United States, Italy and Spain. PBMCs, B-cell-depleted T cells, or T cells were the source of the cDNA or gDNA that made up the material.

Clones were sequenced by immunoSEQ multiplex PCR, and TCRdb holds only the in-frame ones, with some missing. Of about 270,000 clones in the sample, around 86% were seen once. Germline V gene sequence: CDR1 SGHVS, CDR2 FNYEAQ. This CDR3 comprises 17 residues. The J segment lost 5 bases and the V segment lost 4 bases, leaving 9 bases of the junction unmatched. Source material: peripheral blood. This sequence originates from a man aged 45 to 65 with acute or convalescent COVID-19. This chain joins TRBV7-6 and TRBJ2-2; TRBD2 agrees at 11 bases. The CDR3 protein is CASSSNSGGVKTGELFF. Written as DNA, the CDR3 is TGTGCCAGCAGCTCCAATAGCGGGGGGGTAAAGACCGGGGAGCTGTTTTTT.